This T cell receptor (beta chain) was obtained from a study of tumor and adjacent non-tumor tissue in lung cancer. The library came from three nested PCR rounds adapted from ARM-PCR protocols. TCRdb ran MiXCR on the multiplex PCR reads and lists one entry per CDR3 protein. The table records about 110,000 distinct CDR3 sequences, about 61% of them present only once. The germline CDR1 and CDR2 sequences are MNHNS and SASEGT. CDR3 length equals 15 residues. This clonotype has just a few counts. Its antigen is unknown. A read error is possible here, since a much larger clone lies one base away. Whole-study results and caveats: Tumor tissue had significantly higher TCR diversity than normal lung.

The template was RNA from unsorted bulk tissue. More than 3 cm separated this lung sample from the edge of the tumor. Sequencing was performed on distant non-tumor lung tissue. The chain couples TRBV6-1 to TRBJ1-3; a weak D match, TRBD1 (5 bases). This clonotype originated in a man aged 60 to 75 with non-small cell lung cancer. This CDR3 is CASTYGRGSGNIIYF. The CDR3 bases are TGTGCCAGCACCTACGGGCGGGGCTCTGGAAACATCATATATTTT.